This TCR beta chain is from a study of shared clonotypes between healthy human individuals. Study observations and caveats: Sequencing depth was expected to influence donor clonotype sharing. Donor scarcity curtailed the genetic and exposure-history diversity represented herein.

Among the donors, all were Caucasian adults who lived in Nashville, Tennessee. In its sample, this clone was seen once. Its cognate antigen is unknown. Profiled with immunoSEQ multiplex PCR; TCRdb holds only in-frame clones, not every one. This table has some 650,000 clones, 97% appearing once. The specimen was naive CD4+ T cells sorted from blood. Stated subset: CD45RA+ positively selected. The receptor was derived from a woman aged 25-40 years in good health.

The CDR3 spells CASSQETQGGREKLFF. The CDR3 DNA sequence: TGTGCCAGCAGCCAAGAAACACAGGGGGGTCGCGAAAAACTGTTTTTT. The genes are TRBV4-2 and TRBJ1-4, with 8 bases fitting TRBD1. Germline V gives CDR1 LGHNA, CDR2 YNFKEQ. With 0 bases clipped from V and 8 bases from J, the junction kept 8 bases outside the gene matches. The length of the CDR3 is 16 residues.